This passage covers 21 T cell receptor beta chains from one sample sequenced in a study of blood T cell repertoires in COVID-19. TCRdb's table, derived via immunoSEQ multiplex PCR, lists solely in-frame clones and lacks some. Here the sample spans tens of thousands of clones, about 88% being singletons. Sequences were obtained from peripheral blood. The source is a human donor with active COVID-19. The donor label of this sample is uncertain.

The J gene is TRBJ2-3, the V gene TRBV2, with D perhaps TRBD2 (5 bases). Deletions cut 5 bases from V and 4 bases from J, with 10 bases between. The CDR3 spans 13 residues. CDR1 and CDR2 (germline): SNHLY, FYNNEI. The CDR3 DNA sequence: TGTGCCAGCAGTTCGGACTGGTCAGATACGCAGTATTTT. It yields the protein CASSSDWSDTQYF.

CDR3 sequence: CASSFSGTGAYEQYF. CDR3 nucleotides: TGTGCCAGCAGCTTCTCCGGGACAGGAGCCTACGAGCAGTACTTC. The chain links TRBV5-5 to TRBJ2-7; 8 bases match TRBD1. This CDR3 is built from 15 residues. Germline values: CDR1 SGHKS, CDR2 YYEKEE (reference sequence). V lost 2 bases to trimming and J lost 2 bases; unmatched junction nucleotides: 6.

This clone appeared once. CDR3: CASSPNPRDSQPNEQFF. DNA of the CDR3: TGTGCCAGTAGTCCAAACCCGCGGGACAGCCAGCCGAATGAGCAGTTCTTC. The chain joins TRBV19 to TRBJ2-1, with a weak D call TRBD1 (7 bases). CDR3 length equals 17 residues. V lost 5 bases and J 7 bases, leaving 24 bases between the germline ends. The germline gives CDR1 LNHDA, CDR2 SQIVND (reference sequence).

The genes are TRBV5-1 and TRBJ1-1; 7 nucleotides align to TRBD1. This CDR3 region has 18 residues. Looked up from germline, CDR1 is SGHRS and CDR2 is YFSETQ. Germline trimming cut 5 bases from V and 0 bases from J; bases unmatched to any gene: 16. CDR3 protein: CASRLRGTATEVNTEAFF. CDR3 DNA: TGCGCCAGCAGACTACGGGGGACAGCGACCGAAGTGAACACTGAAGCTTTCTTT.

This sequence joins TRBV5-6 and TRBJ1-5; maybe TRBD1 (6 bases). CDR3 size: 14 residues. Looked up from germline, CDR1 is SGHDT and CDR2 is YYEEEE. Deletions cut 3 bases from V and 4 bases from J, with 11 bases between. CDR3 sequence: CASSWNGQNQPQHF. The CDR3 nucleotides are TGTGCCAGCAGCTGGAACGGACAGAATCAGCCCCAGCATTTT.

The chain couples TRBV7-3 to TRBJ2-1, with 15 bases that match TRBD2. The CDR3 length is 14 residues. The V gene's germline CDR1 is SGHTA and CDR2 FQGTGA. Germline trimming cut 5 bases from V and 15 bases from J; bases unmatched to any gene: 8. CDR3 amino acids: CASSPSGLAGGLFF. CDR3 in DNA: TGTGCCAGCAGCCCCTCCGGACTAGCGGGGGGGTTGTTCTTC.

The rearrangement links TRBV27 to TRBJ2-7; a possible D gene is TRBD2 (6 bases). This CDR3 spans 15 amino acids. V lost 2 bases to trimming and J lost 5 bases, with 16 bases between them. Germline CDR1 is MNHEY and CDR2 is SMNVEV (reference sequence). The CDR3 loop is CASSLMAGTIHEQYF. CDR3 bases: TGTGCCAGCAGTTTAATGGCGGGGACGATCCACGAGCAGTACTTC.

The chain couples TRBV28 to TRBJ1-2, with D hard to call. The germline V gene has CDR1 MDHEN and CDR2 SYDVKM. The V end lost 5 bases, the J end lost 5 bases, and 9 bases lay between the germline ends. The CDR3 consists of 12 residues. As DNA, the CDR3 is TGTGCCAGCAGTCAGACTGAGTATGGCTACACCTTC. This translates into CASSQTEYGYTF.

The chain carries TRBV4-1 and TRBJ1-1, with unresolved D. V was pared by 4 bases and J by 11 bases, with 5 bases between. The germline V gene encodes CDR1 MGHRA and CDR2 YSYEKL. The CDR3 has 9 residues. The CDR3 DNA reads TGCGCCAGCAGCCGCCGGGCTTTCTTT. It translates to CASSRRAFF.

The rearrangement joins TRBV15 to TRBJ2-1; TRBD2 matches at 8 bases. This CDR3 is built from 16 residues. Germline assignment: CDR1 LNHNV and CDR2 YYDKDF (reference sequence). V shed 8 bases and J 1 base; nucleotides not matched to a gene: 10. The CDR3 loop is CATAAAGARSYNEQFF. In DNA form, the CDR3 reads TGTGCCACCGCGGCAGCGGGGGCCCGGTCCTACAATGAGCAGTTCTTC.

The gene calls are TRBV7-9 and TRBJ1-1; a weak D match, TRBD1 (5 bases). Trimming took off 1 base at V and 1 base at J, with 10 bases between the two ends. Germline CDR1 is SEHNR and CDR2 is FQNEAQ (reference sequence). This CDR3 has 15 amino acids. CDR3 sequence: CASSLVAGGNTEAFF. CDR3 bases: TGTGCCAGCAGCTTAGTTGCGGGGGGGAACACTGAAGCTTTCTTT.

This clone has more than one count but fewer than ten. The chain is built from TRBV19 and TRBJ2-5; weak D call: TRBD1 (6 bases). The CDR3 loop spans 13 amino acids. The germline V gene encodes CDR1 LNHDA and CDR2 SQIVND (reference sequence). Trimming removed 5 bases at V and 7 bases at J, with 14 bases between. Here the CDR3 reads CASSPQGPRTQYF. The CDR3 DNA reads as TGTGCCAGTAGTCCACAGGGTCCGAGGACCCAGTACTTC.

The rearrangement links TRBV7-8 to TRBJ2-5; TRBD2 might be the D (5 bases). The CDR3 is 15 residues long. V shed 6 bases and J shed 5 bases, with 19 bases lying between them. CDR1 and CDR2 from the germline V gene are SGHVS and FQNEAQ. CDR3 amino acids: CASRKTALARETQYF. The CDR3, as DNA: TGTGCCAGCAGAAAAACGGCGCTAGCACGGGAGACCCAGTACTTC.

This chain uses TRBV7-9 with TRBJ2-5; 7 bases map to TRBD2. This CDR3 region has 16 residues. The J segment lost 4 bases and the V segment lost 1 base, leaving 9 bases of the junction unmatched. Looked up from germline, CDR1 is SEHNR and CDR2 is FQNEAQ (reference sequence). The CDR3 region has the DNA TGTGCCAGCAGCTTAGAAAGCAGGTTAGCGGGAGAGACCCAGTACTTC. This gives the protein CASSLESRLAGETQYF.

This clone was seen a single time. The chain couples TRBV27 to TRBJ2-7; D perhaps matches TRBD2 (6 bases). Germline V lookup: CDR1 MNHEY, CDR2 SMNVEV (reference sequence). The CDR3 is 15 amino acids. Trimming removed 3 bases from V and 1 base from J, with 13 bases in between. Here the CDR3 reads CASSLTGESSYEQYF. The DNA of the CDR3 is TGTGCCAGCAGTTTGACGGGGGAGAGTTCCTACGAGCAGTACTTC.

This rearrangement joins TRBV7-8 to TRBJ1-6; no reliable D call. Trimming removed 2 bases at V and 0 bases at J, with 8 bases between. The length of the CDR3 is 16 residues. Looked up from germline, CDR1 is SGHVS and CDR2 is FQNEAQ. The CDR3 here is CASSLMGSSYNSPLHF. In DNA form, the CDR3 reads TGTGCCAGCAGCTTAATGGGGAGCTCCTATAATTCACCCCTCCACTTT. The full variable domain, with the rest looked up from reference TRBV7-8 and TRBJ1-6, is GAGVSQSPRYKVAKRGQDVALRCDPISGHVSLFWYQQALGQGPEFLTYFQNEAQLDKSGLPSDRFFAERPEGSVSTLKIQRTQQEDSAVYLCASSLMGSSYNSPLHFGNGTRLTVT.

The chain couples TRBV6-6 to TRBJ1-1, with D perhaps TRBD1 (5 bases). Per the germline V gene, CDR1 is MNHNY and CDR2 is SVGAGI (reference sequence). V was cut by 8 bases and J by 5 bases, with 15 bases left in between. The CDR3 has 13 residues. The CDR3 is CASDIRRGTEAFF. CDR3 bases: TGTGCCAGCGATATCCGACGGGGGACTGAAGCTTTCTTT.

The chain carries TRBV7-8 and TRBJ2-5, with TRBD2 identical over 8 bases. From germline, CDR1 is SGHVS and CDR2 FQNEAQ. V was pared by 1 base and J by 9 bases, with 7 bases of the junction left unmatched. The CDR3 totals 14 residues. The CDR3 coding sequence is TGTGCCAGCAGCTTAGTCAGCGGGGGATCGGCCCAGTACTTC. It specifies CASSLVSGGSAQYF. Combining the CDR3 with reference TRBV7-8 and TRBJ2-5 gives the whole variable domain GAGVSQSPRYKVAKRGQDVALRCDPISGHVSLFWYQQALGQGPEFLTYFQNEAQLDKSGLPSDRFFAERPEGSVSTLKIQRTQQEDSAVYLCASSLVSGGSAQYFGPGTRLLVL.

The rearrangement uses TRBV27 and TRBJ1-4; TRBD1 aligns across 9 bases. The germline gives CDR1 MNHEY, CDR2 SMNVEV (reference sequence). The CDR3 length is 16 residues. After removal of 2 bases from V and 10 bases from J, the junction contained 11 bases not matched to a gene. The CDR3 loop reads CASSLMTGTGYGKLFF. In DNA, the CDR3 is TGTGCCAGCAGTTTAATGACCGGGACAGGGTATGGAAAACTGTTTTTT.

The chain combines TRBV2 with TRBJ2-7, with 8 bases that match TRBD2. The V and J ends lost 6 bases and 0 bases, in that order; junction bases with no gene match: 7. The CDR3 covers 15 residues. Germline V lookup: CDR1 SNHLY, CDR2 FYNNEI. CDR3 region: CASSRTSTSSYEQYF. The CDR3 DNA is TGTGCCAGCAGCCGGACTAGCACGAGCTCCTACGAGCAGTACTTC.

The chain joins TRBV6-6 to TRBJ1-1; 10 nucleotides line up with TRBD1. This CDR3 spans 14 amino acids. CDR1 is MNHNY and CDR2 is SVGAGI in the germline V gene (reference sequence). After removal of 5 bases from V and 4 bases from J, the junction contained 4 bases not matched to a gene. For the CDR3, the DNA is TGTGCCAGCAGTATGACAGGGGGCTTCACTGAAGCTTTCTTT. As protein: CASSMTGGFTEAFF.